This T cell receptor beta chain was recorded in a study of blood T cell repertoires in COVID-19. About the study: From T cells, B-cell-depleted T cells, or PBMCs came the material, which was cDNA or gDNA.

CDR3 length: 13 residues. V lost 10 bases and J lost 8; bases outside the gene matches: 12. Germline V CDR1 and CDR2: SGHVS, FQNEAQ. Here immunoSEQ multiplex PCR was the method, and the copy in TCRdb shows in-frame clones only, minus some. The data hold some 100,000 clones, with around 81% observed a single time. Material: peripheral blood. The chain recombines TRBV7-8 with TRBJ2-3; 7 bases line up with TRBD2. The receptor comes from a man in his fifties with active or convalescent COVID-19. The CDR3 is CATSGTNDITQYF. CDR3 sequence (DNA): TGTGCCACAAGCGGGACTAACGACATTACGCAGTATTTT. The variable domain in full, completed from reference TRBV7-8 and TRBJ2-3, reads GAGVSQSPRYKVAKRGQDVALRCDPISGHVSLFWYQQALGQGPEFLTYFQNEAQLDKSGLPSDRFFAERPEGSVSTLKIQRTQQEDSAVYLCATSGTNDITQYFGPGTRLTVL.